The 5 T cell receptor beta chains given below trace back to one sample, sequenced in a study of blood T cell repertoires in COVID-19. The protocol was immunoSEQ multiplex PCR, while the TCRdb copy is restricted to in-frame clones and leaves out a portion. The sample lists about 110,000 clones, around 83% occurring once. Material: peripheral blood. The receptor set was obtained from an older woman with COVID-19, enrolled during active disease.

This clone was seen just once. V is TRBV7-3 and J is TRBJ1-1, with TRBD1 matching over 7 bases. J was trimmed by 4 bases and V by 2 bases; bases with no gene match: 10. CDR1 is SGHTA and CDR2 is FQGTGA in the germline V gene. The CDR3 extends over 16 amino acids. The CDR3 reads CASSLGLRGQGTEAFF. The CDR3, as DNA: TGTGCCAGCAGCTTAGGTTTAAGGGGGCAAGGCACTGAAGCTTTCTTT.

V usage is TRBV19 and J usage is TRBJ1-1; maybe TRBD1 (6 bases). V was shortened by 1 base and J by 3 bases, with 9 bases between the two germline ends. Looked up from germline, CDR1 is LNHDA and CDR2 is SQIVND (reference sequence). The CDR3 extends over 14 amino acids. The CDR3 loop reads CASSIAAGDTEAFF. CDR3 in DNA: TGTGCCAGTAGTATAGCGGCAGGGGACACTGAAGCTTTCTTT.

The V call is TRBV4-1, the J call TRBJ2-7; 8 nucleotides line up with TRBD1. Losses at the gene ends were 3 bases for V and 6 bases for J; bases not matched to a gene: 4. CDR1 and CDR2 from the germline V gene are MGHRA and YSYEKL. The CDR3 length is 13 residues. The CDR3 here is CASSQARGREQYF. The CDR3 DNA is TGCGCCAGCAGCCAGGCCAGGGGGCGCGAGCAGTACTTC.

This chain connects TRBV7-8 to TRBJ1-2; D unresolved. The CDR3 extends over 12 amino acids. V was cut by 3 bases and J by 3 bases, with 5 bases left in between. CDR1 and CDR2 from the germline V gene are SGHVS and FQNEAQ. CDR3: CASSFPYYGYTF. CDR3 nucleotides: TGTGCCAGCAGCTTTCCATACTATGGCTACACCTTC.

The rearrangement links TRBV27 to TRBJ1-6; no definite D call. The CDR3 runs to 14 residues. Germline values: CDR1 MNHEY, CDR2 SMNVEV (reference sequence). V lost 6 bases and J 9 bases, leaving 15 bases between the germline ends. The CDR3 nucleotides are TGTGCCAGCAGGGTACAGTCGCAAGGTTCACCCCTCCACTTT. Translating gives CASRVQSQGSPLHF.